Listed here are 17 T cell receptor beta chains from one sample, sequenced in a study of radiotherapy plus CTLA-4 blockade in lung cancer. TCRdb keeps only in-frame clones here, not all; method: immunoSEQ multiplex PCR. Counted here are about 72,000 clones, over 75% occurring once; the ten biggest clones make up about 4%. The sample here was peripheral blood, taken from a patient treated with radiotherapy plus ipilimumab. Source of these receptors: a human donor with non-small cell lung cancer who had a partial response to radiotherapy plus ipilimumab.

The chain has TRBV27 and TRBJ2-3; 8 positions match TRBD1. The CDR3 is made up of 15 amino acids. V gave up 5 bases and J gave up 1 base; unmatched junction bases: 5. Germline assignment: CDR1 MNHEY and CDR2 SMNVEV (reference sequence). DNA of the CDR3: TGTGCCAGCAGTCAGGACAGGGCACGCACAGATACGCAGTATTTT. This sequence encodes CASSQDRARTDTQYF.

The V and J genes are TRBV5-1 and TRBJ2-3, with D tentatively TRBD2 (8 bases). The CDR3 runs 16 residues. Germline values: CDR1 SGHRS, CDR2 YFSETQ. V was clipped by 4 bases and J by 0 bases, with 15 bases between them. The CDR3 loop is CASSVGGGRSTDTQYF. The CDR3 DNA reads as TGCGCCAGCAGCGTAGGGGGCGGGAGGAGCACAGATACGCAGTATTTT.

The CDR3 coding sequence is TGTGCCAGCAGTGAATTCGGTAGCGGCGCCTACGAGCAGTACTTC. This codes for CASSEFGSGAYEQYF. The chain links TRBV6-1 to TRBJ2-7; possible D gene TRBD2, 6 bases. The CDR3 is made up of 15 amino acids. V was pared by 2 bases and J by 2 bases, with 13 bases between. CDR1 is MNHNS, CDR2 SASEGT, per germline.

This chain connects TRBV5-4 to TRBJ2-6; 11 nucleotides line up with TRBD2. V dropped 6 bases and J dropped 4; count of bases not matched to a gene: 6. Germline CDR1 reads SGHNT; CDR2 reads YYREEE (reference sequence). The length of the CDR3 is 16 residues. CDR3 DNA: TGTGCCAGCAAACTAGCGGGAGCGGAAGGGGCCAACGTCCTGACTTTC. Its translation: CASKLAGAEGANVLTF.

J is TRBJ2-7 and V is TRBV29-1; D remains unclear. Germline CDR1 SQVTM, CDR2 ANQGSEA. This CDR3 spans 13 amino acids. V lost 1 base and J lost 2, with 9 bases in between. The DNA for the CDR3 is TGCAGCGTTGAAGGGAGTGAAGCCTACGAGCAGTACTTC. It yields the protein CSVEGSEAYEQYF.

The sample holds a few counts of this clone. The chain uses TRBV7-2 and TRBJ2-7; no firm D call. This CDR3 is built from 13 residues. The V gene lost 7 bases and the J gene lost 6 bases, with 16 bases spanning the gap. Germline V CDR1 and CDR2: SGHTA, FQGNSA. The DNA for the CDR3 is TGTGCCAGCACCCCCCAAGTCCCGGGCGAGCAGTACTTC. This gives the protein CASTPQVPGEQYF.

The chain is built from TRBV5-1 and TRBJ2-7; 9 bases are a match to TRBD2. This CDR3 comprises 15 residues. V dropped 1 base and J dropped 4; count of bases not matched to a gene: 6. The V gene's germline CDR1 is SGHRS and CDR2 YFSETQ. The CDR3 protein is CASSLYASGTYEQYF. DNA of the CDR3: TGCGCCAGCAGCTTGTACGCTAGCGGGACTTACGAGCAGTACTTC.

The chain joins TRBV19 to TRBJ1-4, with 7 bases matching TRBD1. CDR3 length: 14 amino acids. Trimming took 8 bases from V and 3 from J; bases not matched to a gene: 6. Germline CDR1 is LNHDA and CDR2 is SQIVND (reference sequence). As DNA, the CDR3 is TGTGCCAGTGGTTCACAGGGGTCTAATGAAAAACTGTTTTTT. This encodes CASGSQGSNEKLFF.

CDR3 in DNA: TGTGCCAGTAAGGCCGAAGGGGGGGTGGGCAATCAGCCCCAGCATTTT. This codes for CASKAEGGVGNQPQHF. The rearrangement uses TRBV19 and TRBJ1-5; D might be TRBD1 (6 bases). V was shortened by 7 bases and J by 2 bases, with 18 bases between the two germline ends. Germline values: CDR1 LNHDA, CDR2 SQIVND (reference sequence). The CDR3 extends over 16 amino acids.

The CDR3 sequence is CASSLSGRSTDTQYF. Here the CDR3 DNA reads TGTGCCAGCAGTTTAAGTGGGAGATCAACAGATACGCAGTATTTT. The V gene is TRBV28, the J gene TRBJ2-3; D may be TRBD2 (5 bases). The CDR3 runs to 15 residues. CDR1 MDHEN and CDR2 SYDVKM come from the germline V gene. Trimming left V 2 bases short and J 3 bases short, with 12 bases between. Supplemented by reference TRBV28 and TRBJ2-3, the full variable domain reads DVKVTQSSRYLVKRTGEKVFLECVQDMDHENMFWYRQDPGLGLRLIYFSYDVKMKEKGDIPEGYSVSREKKERFSLILESASTNQTSMYLCASSLSGRSTDTQYFGPGTRLTVL.

The rearrangement links TRBV29-1 to TRBJ1-2, with D tentatively TRBD1 (6 bases). The CDR3 consists of 14 residues. Trimming removed 1 base from V and 5 bases from J, with 14 bases in between. The germline CDR1 and CDR2 sequences are SQVTM and ANQGSEA. As DNA, the CDR3 is TGCAGCGTTGAAGCGGACAGAAGGGAGTATGGCTACACCTTC. This encodes CSVEADRREYGYTF.

This clone was observed a few times. The gene calls are TRBV28 and TRBJ2-1; TRBD2 agrees at 9 bases. The germline V gene has CDR1 MDHEN and CDR2 SYDVKM. The ends lost 2 bases at V and 9 bases at J; junction bases unmatched: 11. The length of the CDR3 is 16 residues. The CDR3 here is CASSLIGLAGSFEQFF. In DNA form, the CDR3 reads TGTGCCAGCAGTTTAATTGGCCTAGCGGGGAGCTTTGAGCAGTTCTTC.

The chain recombines TRBV10-1 with TRBJ2-2; a possible D gene is TRBD2 (5 bases). V lost 8 bases and J lost 1, with 17 bases in between. The CDR3 runs 16 residues. The germline CDR1 and CDR2 sequences are WNHNN and SYGVQD (reference sequence). DNA of the CDR3: TGCGCCAGCTCAAGGAGGAGACTCCAGAACACCGGGGAGCTGTTTTTT. Its translation: CASSRRRLQNTGELFF.

This sequence joins TRBV14 and TRBJ2-5; 10 bases line up with TRBD2. Germline V gene data show CDR1 as SGHDN and CDR2 as FVKESK. The J segment lost 1 base and the V segment lost 5 bases, leaving 7 bases of the junction unmatched. The CDR3 is made up of 16 amino acids. CDR3 protein: CASSFFSGRSQETQYF. DNA for the CDR3: TGTGCCAGCAGCTTTTTTAGCGGGAGGTCCCAAGAGACCCAGTACTTC.

By proportion, this clone is medium-sized (0.01 to 0.1%). This chain uses TRBV9 with TRBJ2-2; 11 positions match TRBD2. The CDR3 length is 17 residues. Unmatched junction bases numbered 5, after V lost 0 bases and J lost 4 bases. Germline CDR1 and CDR2: SGDLS and YYNGEE. The CDR3 reads CASSVVAGTSGTGELFF. Here the CDR3 DNA reads TGTGCCAGCAGCGTAGTGGCCGGGACTAGCGGCACCGGGGAGCTGTTTTTT.

The chain employs TRBV19 and TRBJ1-2; 7 bases match TRBD1. Germline assignment: CDR1 LNHDA and CDR2 SQIVND (reference sequence). V shed 5 bases, J shed 5 bases, and the junction held 5 bases outside the gene matches. The CDR3 contains 13 residues. The CDR3 bases are TGTGCCAGTAGTCCCGACAGGGCGTATGGCTACACCTTC. Translated, it gives CASSPDRAYGYTF.

This clone has only a few counts. V and J are TRBV6-5 and TRBJ1-5, with D tentatively TRBD1 (5 bases). V shed 0 bases and J shed 1 base, with 7 bases lying between them. The CDR3 length is 15 residues. In germline, CDR1 is MNHEY, CDR2 SVGAGI. In DNA form, the CDR3 reads TGTGCCAGCAGTTACTCCTACAGGAGCAATCAGCCCCAGCATTTT. It is translated as CASSYSYRSNQPQHF.